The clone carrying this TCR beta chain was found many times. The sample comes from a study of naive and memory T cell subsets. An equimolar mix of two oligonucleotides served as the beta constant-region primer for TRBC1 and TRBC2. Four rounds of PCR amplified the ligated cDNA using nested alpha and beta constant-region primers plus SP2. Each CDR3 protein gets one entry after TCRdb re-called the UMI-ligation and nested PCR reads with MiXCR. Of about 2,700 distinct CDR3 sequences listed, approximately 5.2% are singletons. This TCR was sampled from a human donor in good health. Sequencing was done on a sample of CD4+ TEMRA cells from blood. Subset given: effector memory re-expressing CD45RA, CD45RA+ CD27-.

CDR3 sequence reads: CASSQGPSGRGEQFF. The CDR3 DNA follows: TGTGCCAGCAGCCAAGGCCCTAGCGGGAGAGGTGAGCAGTTCTTC. V usage is TRBV3-1 and J usage is TRBJ2-1, with 10 nucleotides matching TRBD2. V dropped 1 base and J dropped 9; count of bases not matched to a gene: 6. The CDR3 totals 15 residues. In germline, CDR1 is LGHDT, CDR2 YNNKEL (reference sequence).